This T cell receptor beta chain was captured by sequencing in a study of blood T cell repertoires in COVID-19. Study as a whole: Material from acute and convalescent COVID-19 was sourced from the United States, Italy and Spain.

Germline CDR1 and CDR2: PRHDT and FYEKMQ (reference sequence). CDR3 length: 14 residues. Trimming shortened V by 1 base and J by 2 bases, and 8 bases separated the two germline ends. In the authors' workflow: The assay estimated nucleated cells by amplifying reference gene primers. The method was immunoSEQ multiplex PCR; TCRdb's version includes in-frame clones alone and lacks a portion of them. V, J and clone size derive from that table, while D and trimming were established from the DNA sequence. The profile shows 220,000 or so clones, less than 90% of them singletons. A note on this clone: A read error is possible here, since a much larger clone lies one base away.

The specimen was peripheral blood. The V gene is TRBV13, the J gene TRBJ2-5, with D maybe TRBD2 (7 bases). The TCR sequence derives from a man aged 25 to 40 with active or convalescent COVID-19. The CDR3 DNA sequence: TGTGCCAGCAGCTTAGAGGGGGGGCAAGAGACCCAGTACTTC. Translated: CASSLEGGQETQYF.